The next 17 T cell receptor beta chains were all read from a single sample in a study of T-cell memory formation after mild COVID-19. Via MiXCR, TCRdb re-called the 5' RACE reads, giving one row per CDR3 protein. The sample carries roughly 300,000 distinct CDR3 sequences, approximately 7.6% recorded once. The sequenced material came from PBMCs or a T cell subset sorted from them (not recorded which). Receptors originate from a man between 18 and 29 years old who had mild COVID-19 (a few samples of this study predate the infection). Cell type and time point are not known.

This rearrangement joins TRBV5-6 to TRBJ1-1; a possible D gene is TRBD1 (6 bases). CDR3 size: 15 residues. V lost 4 bases and J 4 bases, leaving 17 bases between the germline ends. Germline lookup yields CDR1 SGHDT and CDR2 YYEEEE. CDR3 bases: TGTGCCAGCAGCCCTGGGACAATCCGGGGCACTGAAGCTTTCTTT. Translating gives CASSPGTIRGTEAFF.

A single count supports this clonotype. This rearrangement joins TRBV12-3 or TRBV12-4 to TRBJ2-1, with 12 nucleotides matching TRBD1. J gave up 8 bases and V 5 bases, and 7 bases lay outside the gene matches. CDR3 size: 15 residues. Written as DNA, the CDR3 is TGTGCCAGCAGTGGACCGGGACAGGGGGCGGATGAGCAGTTCTTC. It codes for CASSGPGQGADEQFF.

This clonotype has just a few counts. This rearrangement joins TRBV6-5 to TRBJ2-3; possibly TRBD1 for D (6 bases). CDR1 is MNHEY, CDR2 SVGAGI, per germline. V gave up 7 bases and J gave up 4 bases, with 21 bases separating them. CDR3 length equals 16 residues. In DNA form, the CDR3 reads TGTGCCAGCACCCTCTCCGGGACAAGAGGATCAGATACGCAGTATTTT. The encoded protein is CASTLSGTRGSDTQYF.

The chain joins TRBV6-1 to TRBJ2-7, with D maybe TRBD1 (6 bases). The length of the CDR3 is 15 residues. Germline loops: CDR1 MNHNS, CDR2 SASEGT. Between the trimmed V and J ends, which lost 2 bases and 0 bases, there was a span of 11 bases. The CDR3: CASSEQGISSYEQYF. In DNA, the CDR3 is TGTGCCAGCAGTGAACAGGGGATTAGCTCCTACGAGCAGTACTTC.

This clonotype was counted only a few times. This rearrangement joins TRBV20-1 to TRBJ1-1; no firm D call. The ends were cut back, 7 bases at V and 3 bases at J, with 12 bases in the middle. Germline CDR1 is DFQATT and CDR2 is SNEGSKA (reference sequence). The length of the CDR3 is 12 residues. Written as DNA, the CDR3 is TGCAGTGTTCCCGGTCGGGACACTGAAGCTTTCTTT. Translation gives CSVPGRDTEAFF.

This clonotype was found many times. The chain links TRBV20-1 to TRBJ2-4, with 9 bases identical to TRBD2. The CDR3 runs to 15 residues. The germline V gene encodes CDR1 DFQATT and CDR2 SNEGSKA (reference sequence). With 1 base clipped from V and 7 bases from J, the junction kept 8 bases outside the gene matches. The CDR3 DNA follows: TGCAGTGCTAGAGCGTCTAGCGGGGACTGGAACATTCAGTACTTC. This encodes CSARASSGDWNIQYF.

The sample holds many counts of this clonotype. This chain links TRBV5-6 with TRBJ2-1; TRBD2 agrees at 7 bases. J was trimmed by 7 bases and V by 4 bases; bases with no gene match: 2. This CDR3 is 12 amino acids long. Germline-derived CDR1 and CDR2 are SGHDT and YYEEEE. In DNA, the CDR3 is TGTGCCAGCAGCCGGGAGGCTAATGAGCAGTTCTTC. This encodes CASSREANEQFF.

This clonotype was observed a few times. J is TRBJ2-1 and V is TRBV20-1, with D perhaps TRBD1 or TRBD2 (6 bases each). Germline V gene lookup returns CDR1 DFQATT and CDR2 SNEGSKA (reference sequence). The CDR3 covers 13 residues. Trimming took off 3 bases at V and 7 bases at J, with 13 bases between the two ends. Here the CDR3 DNA reads TGCAGTGCTAGTCCCGGGGGCAAGAATGAGCAGTTCTTC. It yields the protein CSASPGGKNEQFF.

This clonotype was counted between two and nine times. This chain uses TRBV7-2 with TRBJ2-7; D is tentatively TRBD1 or TRBD2 (5 bases each). The CDR3 has 13 residues. The V end was cut by 5 bases, the J end by 3 bases, with 11 bases between. Germline-derived CDR1 and CDR2 are SGHTA and FQGNSA. The CDR3 coding sequence is TGTGCCAGCAGCAAAAGGGACGGCTACGAGCAGTACGTC. This codes for CASSKRDGYEQYV.

This clonotype was observed a handful of times. The chain uses TRBV5-1 and TRBJ2-5, with D unresolved. The CDR3 has 14 amino acids. Germline lookup yields CDR1 SGHRS and CDR2 YFSETQ. The V and J ends lost 0 bases and 3 bases respectively, with 9 bases between them. In nucleotides, the CDR3 is TGCGCCAGCAGCTTGGAGGCCGCGGAAGAGACCCAGTACTTC. Amino acid sequence: CASSLEAAEETQYF.

The rearrangement links TRBV7-9 to TRBJ1-5; perhaps TRBD1 as D (6 bases). Germline CDR1 is SEHNR and CDR2 is FQNEAQ (reference sequence). V was cut by 5 bases and J by 7 bases, with 15 bases left in between. The CDR3 has 14 amino acids. The DNA of the CDR3 is TGTGCCAGCAGCCGGGACATAAGTGTCCAGCCCCAGCATTTT. Translated: CASSRDISVQPQHF.

The chain carries TRBV7-9 and TRBJ2-3, with D perhaps matching TRBD1 or TRBD2 (5 bases each). The CDR3 totals 13 residues. V was cut by 4 bases and J by 10 bases, with 15 bases left in between. Germline V CDR1 and CDR2: SEHNR, FQNEAQ (reference sequence). CDR3 DNA: TGTGCCAGCAGCTCGCCGGGACCGAAAGCGCAGTATTTT. The encoded protein is CASSSPGPKAQYF.

This clonotype was seen more than once but under ten times. The rearrangement links TRBV7-9 to TRBJ2-7; D gene ambiguous. Trimming pared 5 bases from V and 0 bases from J, leaving 17 bases between. The CDR3 extends over 16 amino acids. Germline V gene data show CDR1 as SEHNR and CDR2 as FQNEAQ (reference sequence). As DNA, the CDR3 is TGTGCCAGCAGCCCCGGGCGGCAGCTTACCTCCTACGAGCAGTACGTC. Protein: CASSPGRQLTSYEQYV.

This clonotype was seen a handful of times. This sequence joins TRBV18 and TRBJ1-2; no reliable D call. The germline V gene has CDR1 KGHSH and CDR2 LQKENI. V was shortened by 3 bases and J by 2 bases, with 7 bases between the two germline ends. The CDR3 has 13 residues. CDR3 nucleotide sequence: TGTGCCAGCTCACCCCCCACCAACTATGGCTACACCTTC. As protein: CASSPPTNYGYTF. Supplemented by reference TRBV18 and TRBJ1-2, the full variable domain reads NAGVMQNPRHLVRRRGQEARLRCSPMKGHSHVYWYRQLPEEGLKFMVYLQKENIIDESGMPKERFSAEFPKEGPSILRIQQVVRGDSAAYFCASSPPTNYGYTFGSGTRLTVV.

This clonotype appeared a few times. The J gene is TRBJ1-5, the V gene TRBV20-1; D uncertain. The germline gives CDR1 DFQATT, CDR2 SNEGSKA (reference sequence). Trimming removed 4 bases from V and 4 bases from J, with 8 bases in between. The CDR3 runs to 12 residues. The chain's CDR3 is CSAKWENQPQHF. The CDR3 nucleotides read TGCAGTGCTAAGTGGGAAAATCAGCCCCAGCATTTT.

The gene calls are TRBV20-1 and TRBJ2-2; perhaps TRBD2 as D (5 bases). V was shortened by 3 bases and J by 6 bases, with 14 bases between the two germline ends. This CDR3 comprises 14 residues. CDR1 DFQATT and CDR2 SNEGSKA come from the germline V gene (reference sequence). CDR3 nucleotides: TGCAGTGCTAGTAGGCTAGCAATCCCCGGGGAGCTGTTTTTT. Translation gives CSASRLAIPGELFF.

Ten or more counts support this clonotype. The V call is TRBV6-1, the J call TRBJ1-5; 9 bases are shared with TRBD1. The CDR3 is 22 amino acids. Losses at the gene ends were 3 bases for V and 6 bases for J; bases not matched to a gene: 27. CDR1 is MNHNS, CDR2 SASEGT, per germline. The CDR3 here is CASSDGEIRDRVVWGDSQPQHF. The CDR3 nucleotides read TGTGCCAGCAGTGATGGAGAAATTCGGGACAGGGTTGTTTGGGGGGACTCTCAGCCCCAGCATTTT.